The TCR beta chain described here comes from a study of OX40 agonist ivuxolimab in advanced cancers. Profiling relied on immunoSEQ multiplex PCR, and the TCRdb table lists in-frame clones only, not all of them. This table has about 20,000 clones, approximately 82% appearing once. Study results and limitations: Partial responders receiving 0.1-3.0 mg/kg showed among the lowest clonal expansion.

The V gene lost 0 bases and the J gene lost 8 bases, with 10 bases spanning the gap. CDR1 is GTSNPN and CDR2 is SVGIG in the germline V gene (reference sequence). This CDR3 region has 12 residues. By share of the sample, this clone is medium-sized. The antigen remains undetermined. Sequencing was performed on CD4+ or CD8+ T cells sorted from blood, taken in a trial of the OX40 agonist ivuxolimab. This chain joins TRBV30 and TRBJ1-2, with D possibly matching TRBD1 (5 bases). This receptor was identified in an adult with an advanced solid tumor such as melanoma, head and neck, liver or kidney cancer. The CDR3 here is CAWSVSGLGYTF. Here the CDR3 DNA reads TGTGCCTGGAGTGTTTCGGGGCTCGGCTACACCTTC.